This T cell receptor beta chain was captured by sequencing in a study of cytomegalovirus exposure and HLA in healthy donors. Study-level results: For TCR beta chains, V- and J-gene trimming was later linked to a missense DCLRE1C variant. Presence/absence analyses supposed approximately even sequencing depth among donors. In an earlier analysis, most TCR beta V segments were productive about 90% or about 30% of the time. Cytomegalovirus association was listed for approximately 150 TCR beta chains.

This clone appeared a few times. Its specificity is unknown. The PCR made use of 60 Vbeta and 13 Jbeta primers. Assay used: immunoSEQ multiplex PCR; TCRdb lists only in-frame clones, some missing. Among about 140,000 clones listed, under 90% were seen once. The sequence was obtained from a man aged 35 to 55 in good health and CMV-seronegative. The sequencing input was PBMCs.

The CDR3 sequence is CASSENGWNQPQHF. The DNA for the CDR3 is TGTGCCAGCAGTGAAAACGGTTGGAATCAGCCCCAGCATTTT. This sequence joins TRBV6-1 and TRBJ1-5; D uncertain. Germline V gene data show CDR1 as MNHNS and CDR2 as SASEGT. V shed 2 bases and J shed 4 bases, with 9 bases lying between them. The CDR3 totals 14 residues.